Listed below are T cell receptor beta chains from one sample, sequenced in a study of blood T cell repertoires in COVID-19. The method was immunoSEQ multiplex PCR; TCRdb's version includes in-frame clones alone and lacks a portion of them. The table shows tens of thousands of clones, with 88% occurring only once. Sequenced material: peripheral blood. These receptors were taken from a man aged 50-59 years with acute or convalescent COVID-19. Both conserved end residues are part of each CDR3. A D gene is named only where the DNA matches it firmly. The size entry is marked missing in some rows and otherwise reads once, few, many or a size class.

CDR3nt: TGTGCCAGCAGCTTCTCAGGGGGCGTTGGAAACACCATATATTTT
CDR3aa: CASSFSGGVGNTIYF
abundance: -
j_gene: TRBJ1-3
len: 15
d_gene: TRBD1
v_gene: TRBV5-6

CDR3nt: TGCGCCAGCAGCTTGGAAGGGGCCTATAATTCACCCCTCCACTTT
CDR3aa: CASSLEGAYNSPLHF
abundance: few
j_gene: TRBJ1-6
len: 15
d_gene: -
v_gene: TRBV5-1

CDR3nt: TGTGCCAGCAGCAGCCCGGGACTGTACAATGAGCAGTTCTTC
CDR3aa: CASSSPGLYNEQFF
abundance: -
j_gene: TRBJ2-1
len: 14
d_gene: -
v_gene: TRBV11-3

CDR3nt: TGTGCCAGCTCACCATCATCAGGAAGCCTTTATGGCTACACCTTC
CDR3aa: CASSPSSGSLYGYTF
abundance: -
j_gene: TRBJ1-2
len: 15
d_gene: -
v_gene: TRBV18

CDR3nt: TGTGCCAGTAGGCTCAGCTTGCGGGGGGGCTTCAATGAGCAGTTCTTC
CDR3aa: CASRLSLRGGFNEQFF
abundance: -
j_gene: TRBJ2-1
len: 16
d_gene: TRBD2
v_gene: TRBV19

CDR3nt: TGTGCCAGCAGCTACTCTAGCGGGGGGGACTACAATGAGCAGTTCTTC
CDR3aa: CASSYSSGGDYNEQFF
abundance: -
j_gene: TRBJ2-1
len: 16
d_gene: TRBD2
v_gene: TRBV7-3

CDR3nt: TGTGCCAGCAGCTTAGCTAGCGGGGGACAAGAGACCCAGTACTTC
CDR3aa: CASSLASGGQETQYF
abundance: -
j_gene: TRBJ2-5
len: 15
d_gene: TRBD2
v_gene: TRBV5-6

CDR3nt: TGTGCCAGCAGCCAGGCAGGGGACAGATATAATTCACCCCTCCACTTT
CDR3aa: CASSQAGDRYNSPLHF
abundance: -
j_gene: TRBJ1-6
len: 16
d_gene: TRBD1
v_gene: TRBV5-4

CDR3nt: TGTGCCAGTACTCCCGGGACAGGCAAAACAGATACGCAGTATTTT
CDR3aa: CASTPGTGKTDTQYF
abundance: -
j_gene: TRBJ2-3
len: 15
d_gene: TRBD1
v_gene: TRBV19

CDR3nt: TGTGCCAGCAGCGAACAGGGAAAGGGCACTGAAGCTTTCTTT
CDR3aa: CASSEQGKGTEAFF
abundance: -
j_gene: TRBJ1-1
len: 14
d_gene: -
v_gene: TRBV7-3

CDR3nt: TGCGCCAGCGGAACAGGGGGTGGGAGACAGCCCCAGCATTTT
CDR3aa: CASGTGGGRQPQHF
abundance: -
j_gene: TRBJ1-5
len: 14
d_gene: TRBD1
v_gene: TRBV10-1

CDR3nt: TGTGCCAGCAGCTTTCGGGTCGATACGCAGTATTTT
CDR3aa: CASSFRVDTQYF
abundance: -
j_gene: TRBJ2-3
len: 12
d_gene: -
v_gene: TRBV7-2

CDR3nt: TGCGCCAGCAGCTTGGCCCCCGCGAATCCTGAAGCTTTCTTT
CDR3aa: CASSLAPANPEAFF
abundance: -
j_gene: TRBJ1-1
len: 14
d_gene: -
v_gene: TRBV5-1

CDR3nt: TGTGCCAGTAGGGACCGGGACAGGGTTTCCTACGAGCAGTACTTC
CDR3aa: CASRDRDRVSYEQYF
abundance: -
j_gene: TRBJ2-7
len: 15
d_gene: TRBD1
v_gene: TRBV19

CDR3nt: TGTGCCAGCAGTCCAGGGACACCTTACCAAGAGACCCAGTACTTC
CDR3aa: CASSPGTPYQETQYF
abundance: once
j_gene: TRBJ2-5
len: 15
d_gene: -
v_gene: TRBV6-6

CDR3nt: TGTGCCAGCAGTCGACAGGGGGGGTTGACTGAAGCTTTCTTT
CDR3aa: CASSRQGGLTEAFF
abundance: -
j_gene: TRBJ1-1
len: 14
d_gene: TRBD1
v_gene: TRBV6-5

CDR3nt: TGTGCCAGCAGCCAAGATCAACAGCCTCGGGAGACCCAGTACTTC
CDR3aa: CASSQDQQPRETQYF
abundance: -
j_gene: TRBJ2-5
len: 15
d_gene: -
v_gene: TRBV14

CDR3nt: TGTGCCAGCAGCTTTAGGGGGAACACTGAAGCTTTCTTT
CDR3aa: CASSFRGNTEAFF
abundance: -
j_gene: TRBJ1-1
len: 13
d_gene: -
v_gene: TRBV5-4

CDR3nt: TGCGCCAGCAGCTTTACAGGGGGCACAGATACGCAGTATTTT
CDR3aa: CASSFTGGTDTQYF
abundance: -
j_gene: TRBJ2-3
len: 14
d_gene: TRBD1
v_gene: TRBV5-1

CDR3nt: TGTGCCGGACAGGGTCGTGGCACCGGGGAGCTGTTTTTT
CDR3aa: CAGQGRGTGELFF
abundance: -
j_gene: TRBJ2-2
len: 13
d_gene: TRBD1
v_gene: TRBV12-3/TRBV12-4

CDR3nt: TGTGCCAGCAGTCCTCAGGGCCTCGGCTATGGCTACACCTTC
CDR3aa: CASSPQGLGYGYTF
abundance: -
j_gene: TRBJ1-2
len: 14
d_gene: -
v_gene: TRBV6-5

CDR3nt: TGTGCCAGCAGCTCCTCCCTTTGGAGGTTTAATGAAAAACTGTTTTTT
CDR3aa: CASSSSLWRFNEKLFF
abundance: -
j_gene: TRBJ1-4
len: 16
d_gene: -
v_gene: TRBV5-5

CDR3nt: TGTGCCAGCAGCATCCGGGACAGGGTTGGGGAGACCCAGTACTTC
CDR3aa: CASSIRDRVGETQYF
abundance: once
j_gene: TRBJ2-5
len: 15
d_gene: TRBD1
v_gene: TRBV7-9

CDR3nt: TGTGCCAGTAGTATAGGACAGGCTAATGAAAAACTGTTTTTT
CDR3aa: CASSIGQANEKLFF
abundance: -
j_gene: TRBJ1-4
len: 14
d_gene: -
v_gene: TRBV19

CDR3nt: TGTGCCAGCAGCCCCCGGGACAGGAGCTCCTACAATGAGCAGTTCTTC
CDR3aa: CASSPRDRSSYNEQFF
abundance: -
j_gene: TRBJ2-1
len: 16
d_gene: TRBD1
v_gene: TRBV11-1

CDR3nt: TGTGCCAGCAGCAGGGACTGGAACTATGGCTACACCTTC
CDR3aa: CASSRDWNYGYTF
abundance: -
j_gene: TRBJ1-2
len: 13
d_gene: -
v_gene: TRBV6-5

CDR3nt: TGTGCCAGCAGCATGGACAAGTACGAGCAGTACTTC
CDR3aa: CASSMDKYEQYF
abundance: -
j_gene: TRBJ2-7
len: 12
d_gene: -
v_gene: TRBV6-5

CDR3nt: TGCGCCAGCAGCTTGGGTACGGTTAACTATGGCTACACCTTC
CDR3aa: CASSLGTVNYGYTF
abundance: -
j_gene: TRBJ1-2
len: 14
d_gene: -
v_gene: TRBV5-1

CDR3nt: TGTGCCAGCAGCCAGACATGGGACAGTAGCAATCAGCCCCAGCATTTT
CDR3aa: CASSQTWDSSNQPQHF
abundance: -
j_gene: TRBJ1-5
len: 16
d_gene: TRBD1
v_gene: TRBV3-1/TRBV3-2

CDR3nt: TGTGCCAGCAGCTTAGATCAATTTACTGAAGCTTTCTTT
CDR3aa: CASSLDQFTEAFF
abundance: -
j_gene: TRBJ1-1
len: 13
d_gene: -
v_gene: TRBV11-2

CDR3nt: TGTGCCATCAGTGGACAGGAGCTTAGCTCCTACGAGCAGTACTTC
CDR3aa: CAISGQELSSYEQYF
abundance: -
j_gene: TRBJ2-7
len: 15
d_gene: -
v_gene: TRBV10-3

CDR3nt: TGTGCCAGCAGCCAAGTTAGCGGGGGGCGGGGAGATACGCAGTATTTT
CDR3aa: CASSQVSGGRGDTQYF
abundance: -
j_gene: TRBJ2-3
len: 16
d_gene: TRBD2
v_gene: TRBV14

CDR3nt: TGTGCCAGCAGCCCAACCGGGACAGTAACCTACGAGCAGTACTTC
CDR3aa: CASSPTGTVTYEQYF
abundance: -
j_gene: TRBJ2-7
len: 15
d_gene: TRBD1
v_gene: TRBV3-1/TRBV3-2

CDR3nt: TGTGCCAGCAGATACAGGGGTTCTTGGGAGACCCAGTACTTC
CDR3aa: CASRYRGSWETQYF
abundance: -
j_gene: TRBJ2-5
len: 14
d_gene: TRBD1
v_gene: TRBV6-5

CDR3nt: TGTGCCAGCAGTGAAGCGGGACAATCCCTCCACTTT
CDR3aa: CASSEAGQSLHF
abundance: -
j_gene: TRBJ1-6
len: 12
d_gene: -
v_gene: TRBV27

CDR3nt: TGTGCCAGCAGCGGGACTAACTACAATGAGCAGTTCTTC
CDR3aa: CASSGTNYNEQFF
abundance: -
j_gene: TRBJ2-1
len: 13
d_gene: TRBD2
v_gene: TRBV12-3/TRBV12-4

CDR3nt: TGTGCCAGCAGCTACCGGACAGGGCCGGACGGGGAGCTGTTTTTT
CDR3aa: CASSYRTGPDGELFF
abundance: -
j_gene: TRBJ2-2
len: 15
d_gene: TRBD1
v_gene: TRBV9

CDR3nt: TGCAGCGTTGAAGGACAGGGGGCATCCCTCGAGCAGTACTTC
CDR3aa: CSVEGQGASLEQYF
abundance: -
j_gene: TRBJ2-7
len: 14
d_gene: TRBD1
v_gene: TRBV29-1

CDR3nt: TGCGCCAGCAGCCAACAGGCGAATGAAAAACTGTTTTTT
CDR3aa: CASSQQANEKLFF
abundance: once
j_gene: TRBJ1-4
len: 13
d_gene: -
v_gene: TRBV4-1

CDR3nt: TGTGCCAGCACCCTGGGGAGCGGGGGGCCGGGAGAGACCCAGTACTTC
CDR3aa: CASTLGSGGPGETQYF
abundance: -
j_gene: TRBJ2-5
len: 16
d_gene: TRBD2
v_gene: TRBV5-4